This T cell receptor (beta chain) emerged from a study of OX40 agonist ivuxolimab in advanced cancers. Overall study findings and caveats: At doses 0.1 to 3.0 mg/kg, CD4+ and CD8+ clones expanded. The average count of expanded clones was higher among CD8+ T cells than among CD4+.

As concerns this clone: As yet, its antigen is unknown.

Germline CDR1 SGHTA, CDR2 FQGNSA. With 1 base removed from V and 9 bases from J, the gap between germline ends came to 11 bases. The CDR3 loop spans 13 amino acids. Profiling relied on immunoSEQ multiplex PCR, and the TCRdb table lists in-frame clones only, not all of them. Among tens of thousands of clones listed, 88% were seen once. The TCR originated in an adult with an advanced solid tumor such as melanoma, head and neck, liver or kidney cancer. The chain links TRBV7-2 to TRBJ2-3; tentatively, D is TRBD1 (6 bases). Source: CD4+ or CD8+ T cells sorted from blood, taken in a trial of the OX40 agonist ivuxolimab. CDR3 sequence reads: CASSLGQGRTQYF. DNA for the CDR3: TGTGCCAGCAGCTTAGGGCAGGGGCGGACGCAGTATTTT.